This T cell receptor (beta chain) is drawn from a study of OX40 agonist ivuxolimab in advanced cancers. Study-wide results and caveats: No determination was made of the antigen specificity of the expanded peripheral T cells.

Concerning this clone: Its antigen is not identified.

Produced via immunoSEQ multiplex PCR; TCRdb's table is partial and in-frame only. Of over 80,000 clones listed, approximately 90% are singletons. The CDR3 sequence is 15 residues long. Trimming pared 6 bases from V and 9 bases from J, leaving 18 bases between. From germline, CDR1 is KGHSH and CDR2 LQKENI. The chain combines TRBV18 with TRBJ1-6; D is possibly TRBD1 (6 bases). Sequenced material: CD4+ or CD8+ T cells sorted from blood, taken in a trial of the OX40 agonist ivuxolimab. The receptor was isolated from an adult with an advanced solid tumor such as melanoma, head and neck, liver or kidney cancer. DNA of the CDR3: TGTGCCAGCTCCGGGGACAAGTCGGCAAGTTCACCCCTCCACTTT. It is translated as CASSGDKSASSPLHF.